The 2 T cell receptor beta chains below all came from one sample that was sequenced in a study of blood T cell repertoires in COVID-19. Some clones are missing from TCRdb's copy, which holds only in-frame ones; the method was immunoSEQ multiplex PCR. Of approximately 100,000 clones in the sample, about 90% were seen once. Sequenced input: peripheral blood. The receptors originated from a human donor in a cohort sampled during active COVID-19.

The V call is TRBV19, the J call TRBJ1-2; D might be TRBD1 (5 bases). The V and J ends lost 3 bases and 2 bases respectively, with 10 bases between them. From germline, CDR1 is LNHDA and CDR2 SQIVND (reference sequence). This CDR3 has 14 residues. The CDR3 sequence: CASSIEEGNYGYTF. In DNA form, the CDR3 reads TGTGCCAGTAGTATCGAGGAGGGGAACTATGGCTACACCTTC.

The chain links TRBV4-2 to TRBJ1-2; D is unclear. The CDR3 contains 15 residues. Per germline, CDR1 LGHNA and CDR2 YNFKEQ. The V gene lost 0 bases and the J gene lost 7 bases, with 15 bases spanning the gap. This chain's CDR3 is CASSQEEGASSGYTF. The CDR3 DNA reads as TGTGCCAGCAGCCAAGAAGAGGGTGCCAGCTCTGGCTACACCTTC.